This TCR beta chain is drawn from a study of cytomegalovirus exposure and HLA in healthy donors. Regarding donors, all were healthy bone marrow donors. Deletions cut 0 bases from V and 5 bases from J, with 9 bases between. This CDR3 contains 14 residues. From germline, CDR1 is SGHNT and CDR2 YYREEE (reference sequence). Note on this clone: Its antigen is as yet unknown.

Study results and caveats: Most likely, a cluster of highly shared sequence variants arose as a sequencing artifact. A later analysis linked more than 15,000 TCR beta sequences to HLA alleles at 0.05 false discovery rate.

PCR amplification relied on 60 Vbeta primers (plus 13 Jbeta primers). Sequencing was performed with immunoSEQ multiplex PCR; in TCRdb, only in-frame clones are kept and a portion is missing. This sample contains over 110,000 clones. Input material: PBMCs. This receptor was obtained from a male donor in good health and CMV-seronegative. The V and J genes are TRBV5-4 and TRBJ2-1, with D maybe TRBD1 (5 bases). CDR3 protein: CASSLGRTNNEQFF. DNA for the CDR3: TGTGCCAGCAGCTTGGGGCGGACAAACAATGAGCAGTTCTTC.